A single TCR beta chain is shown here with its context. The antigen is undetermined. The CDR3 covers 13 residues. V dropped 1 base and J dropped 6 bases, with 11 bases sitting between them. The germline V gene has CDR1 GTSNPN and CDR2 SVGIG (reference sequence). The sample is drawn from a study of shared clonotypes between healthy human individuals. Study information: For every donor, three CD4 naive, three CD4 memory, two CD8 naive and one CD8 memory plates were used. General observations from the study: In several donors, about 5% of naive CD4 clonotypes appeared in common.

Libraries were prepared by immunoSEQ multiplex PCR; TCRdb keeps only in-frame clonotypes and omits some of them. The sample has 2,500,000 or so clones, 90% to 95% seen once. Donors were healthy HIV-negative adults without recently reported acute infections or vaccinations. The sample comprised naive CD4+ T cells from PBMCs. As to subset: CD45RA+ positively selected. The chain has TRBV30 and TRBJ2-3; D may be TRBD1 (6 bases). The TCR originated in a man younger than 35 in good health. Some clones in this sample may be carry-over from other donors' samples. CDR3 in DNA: TGTGCCTGGAGTGGCGGTAGGGGGGATACGCAGTATTTT. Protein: CAWSGGRGDTQYF.